This T cell receptor beta chain was retrieved from a study of T cell responses to AZD1222 COVID-19 vaccine. This CDR3 spans 17 amino acids. Germline loops: CDR1 SQVTM, CDR2 ANQGSEA. Trimming cost V 2 bases and J 5 bases; bases outside gene matches: 10. The repertoire was sequenced with immunoSEQ multiplex PCR; TCRdb's copy has only in-frame clones and lacks some. The sample lists over 150,000 clones, over 85% occurring once. The chain employs TRBV29-1 and TRBJ2-5; 14 bases line up with TRBD2. This TCR derives from an adult in good health. The sample consisted of peripheral blood, taken on day 0 of AZD1222 vaccination. The CDR3 DNA reads as TGCAGCGTTGAAAGTGTCGGGACTAGCGGGAGTTGGGAGACCCAGTACTTC. Translated: CSVESVGTSGSWETQYF.